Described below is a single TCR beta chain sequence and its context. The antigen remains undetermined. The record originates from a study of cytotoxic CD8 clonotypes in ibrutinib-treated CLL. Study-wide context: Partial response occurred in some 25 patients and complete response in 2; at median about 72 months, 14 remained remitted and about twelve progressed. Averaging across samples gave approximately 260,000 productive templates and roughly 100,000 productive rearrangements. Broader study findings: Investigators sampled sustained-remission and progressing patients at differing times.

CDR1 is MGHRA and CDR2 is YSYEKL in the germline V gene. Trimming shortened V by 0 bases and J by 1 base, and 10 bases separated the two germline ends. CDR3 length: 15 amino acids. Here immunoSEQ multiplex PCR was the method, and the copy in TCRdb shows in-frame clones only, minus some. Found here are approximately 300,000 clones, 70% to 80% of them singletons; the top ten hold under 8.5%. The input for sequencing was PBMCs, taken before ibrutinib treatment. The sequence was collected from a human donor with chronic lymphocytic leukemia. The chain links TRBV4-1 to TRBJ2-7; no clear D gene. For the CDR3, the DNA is TGCGCCAGCAGCCAAGATTGGTCAGCGTCCTACGAGCAGTACTTC. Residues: CASSQDWSASYEQYF.